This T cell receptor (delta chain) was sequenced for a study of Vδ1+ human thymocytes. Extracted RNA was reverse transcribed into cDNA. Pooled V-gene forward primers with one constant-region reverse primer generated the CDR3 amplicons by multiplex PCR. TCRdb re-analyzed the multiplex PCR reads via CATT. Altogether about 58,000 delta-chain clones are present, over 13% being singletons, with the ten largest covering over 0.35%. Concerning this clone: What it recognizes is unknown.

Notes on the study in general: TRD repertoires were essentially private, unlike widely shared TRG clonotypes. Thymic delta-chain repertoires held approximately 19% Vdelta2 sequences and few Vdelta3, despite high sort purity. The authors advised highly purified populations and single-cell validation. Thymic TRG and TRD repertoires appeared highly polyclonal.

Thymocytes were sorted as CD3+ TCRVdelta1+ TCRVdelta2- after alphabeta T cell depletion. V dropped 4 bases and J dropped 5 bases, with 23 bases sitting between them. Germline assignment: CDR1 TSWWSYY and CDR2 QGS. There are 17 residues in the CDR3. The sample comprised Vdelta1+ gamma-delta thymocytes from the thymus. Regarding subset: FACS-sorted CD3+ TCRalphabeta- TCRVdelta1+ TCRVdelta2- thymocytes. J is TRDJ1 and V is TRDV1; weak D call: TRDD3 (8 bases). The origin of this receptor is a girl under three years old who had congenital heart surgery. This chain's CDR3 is CALGAKAFLGIPDKLIF. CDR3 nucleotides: TGTGCTCTTGGGGCCAAGGCCTTCCTGGGGATACCGGATAAACTCATCTTT.